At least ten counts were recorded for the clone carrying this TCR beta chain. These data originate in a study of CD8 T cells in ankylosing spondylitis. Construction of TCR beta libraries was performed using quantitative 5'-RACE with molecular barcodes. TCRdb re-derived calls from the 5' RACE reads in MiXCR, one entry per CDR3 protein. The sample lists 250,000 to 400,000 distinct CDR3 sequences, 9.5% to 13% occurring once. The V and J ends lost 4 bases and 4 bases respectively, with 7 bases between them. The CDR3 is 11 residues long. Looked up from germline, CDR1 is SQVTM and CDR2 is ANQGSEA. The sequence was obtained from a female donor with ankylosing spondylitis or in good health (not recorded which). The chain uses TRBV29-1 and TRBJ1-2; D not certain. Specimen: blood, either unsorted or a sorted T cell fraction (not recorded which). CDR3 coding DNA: TGCAGCGTTGCACAGCTCTATGGCTACACCTTC. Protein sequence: CSVAQLYGYTF.